The rows below give T cell receptor beta chains drawn from one sample of a study of T cell responses to AZD1222 COVID-19 vaccine. The assay was immunoSEQ multiplex PCR, and TCRdb's table has in-frame clones only and misses some. Here the sample spans about 150,000 clones, about 92% being singletons. Sequencing used peripheral blood, obtained 28 days after the second AZD1222 dose. These receptors were collected from an adult who received the AZD1222 COVID-19 vaccine. Both conserved end residues are part of each CDR3. D genes are given only for firm matches. Rows may omit the clone size; those that give it use once, few, many or a size class.

>TRBJ2-1|TRBD2|TRBV7-3|.
TGTGCCAGCAGCCTAGGACTAGCGTCAAACAATGAGCAGTTCTTC
CASSLGLASNNEQFF
>TRBJ2-1|.|TRBV3-1/TRBV3-2|.
TGTGCCAGCAGCTACTGGAATGAGCAGTTCTTC
CASSYWNEQFF
>TRBJ1-2|.|TRBV30|few
TGTGCCTGGAGTCCCCACGTCTATGGCTACACCTTC
CAWSPHVYGYTF
>TRBJ2-5|TRBD1|TRBV2|.
TGTGCCAGCCTCAGGGGGCGGAAAGAGACCCAGTACTTC
CASLRGRKETQYF
>TRBJ1-1|.|TRBV10-3|.
TGTGCCATCAGTGAAAGGGGAGTGAACACTGAAGCTTTCTTT
CAISERGVNTEAFF
>TRBJ2-2|.|TRBV2|.
TGTGCCAGCACGTTTCGGGGAACGAACACCGGGGAGCTGTTTTTT
CASTFRGTNTGELFF
>TRBJ2-7|.|TRBV5-1|.
TGCGCCAGCAGCCCTGGTTTCGCCCAGGGGTACGAGCAGTACTTC
CASSPGFAQGYEQYF
>TRBJ2-1|TRBD2|TRBV4-1|few
TGCGCCAGCCGTCCTGGACTAGCGGGTAACAATGAGCAGTTCTTC
CASRPGLAGNNEQFF
>TRBJ2-7|.|TRBV11-3|.
TGTGCCAGCAGCTTACGTGGGTTCTACGAGCAGTACTTC
CASSLRGFYEQYF
>TRBJ1-5|.|TRBV28|.
TGTGCCGCATTTCCCGCGGATAGCAATCAGCCCCAGCATTTT
CAAFPADSNQPQHF
>TRBJ1-1|.|TRBV6-5|.
TGTGCCAGCAGGGACTCGTGGGTTGAAGCTTTCTTT
CASRDSWVEAFF
>TRBJ1-3|.|TRBV7-3|.
TGTGCCAGCAGCTTAGGCCAGCCTGGAAACACCATATATTTT
CASSLGQPGNTIYF
>TRBJ2-1|TRBD2|TRBV18|.
TGTGCCAGCTCACCCAGCGCGGGAGGGATCTACAATGAGCAGTTCTTC
CASSPSAGGIYNEQFF
>TRBJ2-1|TRBD2|TRBV2|.
TGTGCCAGCAGGGGACTAGCGGATGAGCAGTTCTTC
CASRGLADEQFF
>TRBJ1-3|.|TRBV2|.
TGTGCCAGCAGTGAGGGGCAGACTGGAAACACCATATATTTT
CASSEGQTGNTIYF
>TRBJ1-2|TRBD1|TRBV3-1/TRBV3-2|.
TGTGCCAGCAGCACAAGGGGGCGGGGCTATGGCTACACCTTC
CASSTRGRGYGYTF